One sample yielded the 14 T cell receptor beta chains listed below, sequenced in a study of blood T cell repertoires in COVID-19. Measured with immunoSEQ multiplex PCR; TCRdb has only the in-frame clones, and not every one. Of 350,000 to 400,000 clones listed, around 89% are singletons. The sequenced sample was PBMCs or T cells enriched from blood (not recorded which). The receptors come from a woman younger than 45 with acute COVID-19.

This clone was detected only once. V and J are TRBV15 and TRBJ1-2, with 8 bases identical to TRBD1. V shed 0 bases, J shed 8 bases, and the junction held 8 bases outside the gene matches. From germline, CDR1 is LNHNV and CDR2 YYDKDF (reference sequence). CDR3 length equals 15 residues. The CDR3 DNA reads TGTGCCACCAGCAGAGATCAGCGCAGGGGGCAGGGCTACACCTTC. Its protein product is CATSRDQRRGQGYTF.

V usage is TRBV5-1 and J usage is TRBJ2-2, with D perhaps matching TRBD2 (5 bases). The CDR3 totals 14 residues. V was pared by 3 bases and J by 4 bases, with 10 bases between. Germline V gene lookup returns CDR1 SGHRS and CDR2 YFSETQ. This CDR3 is CASSYPSITGELFF. CDR3 in DNA: TGCGCCAGCAGCTATCCTAGCATCACCGGGGAGCTGTTTTTT.

The J gene is TRBJ2-7, the V gene TRBV6-2 or TRBV6-3; 12 bases align to TRBD2. The CDR3 totals 18 residues. J gave up 1 base and V 4 bases, and 11 bases lay outside the gene matches. Germline V CDR1 and CDR2: MNHEY, SVGEGT. CDR3 DNA sequence: TGTGCCAGCAGTTCACCACGGACTAGCGGGGTTGGTTCCTACGAGCAGTACTTC. This sequence encodes CASSSPRTSGVGSYEQYF.

The chain uses TRBV5-1 and TRBJ1-2; no clear D gene. The germline V and J ends were trimmed by 2 bases and 2 bases, with 16 bases remaining between them. Per the germline V gene, CDR1 is SGHRS and CDR2 is YFSETQ. The CDR3 sequence is 16 residues long. The CDR3 loop is CASSFDDGESNYGYTF. The CDR3 nucleotides are TGCGCCAGCAGCTTCGACGACGGAGAGTCCAACTATGGCTACACCTTC.

This chain connects TRBV25-1 to TRBJ2-7, with TRBD2 as a possible D gene (6 bases). V lost 3 bases and J lost 7, with 10 bases in between. The CDR3 has 12 residues. CDR1 and CDR2 from the germline V gene are MGHDK and SYGVNS. For the CDR3, the DNA is TGTGCCAGCAGTGACGGGACTGGAGAGCAGTACTTC. This encodes CASSDGTGEQYF.

In regard to this clone: This specimen includes other DNA sequences encoding the same CDR3. The chain has TRBV9 and TRBJ1-6; possibly TRBD1 for D (6 bases). Germline V CDR1 and CDR2: SGDLS, YYNGEE. Trimming cost V 0 bases and J 0 bases, with 7 bases left between them. This CDR3 has 16 residues. Here the CDR3 DNA reads TGTGCCAGCAGCGTAGAAGGGGGCTCCTATAATTCACCCCTCCACTTT. This sequence encodes CASSVEGGSYNSPLHF.

This clone was detected many times. The CDR3 nucleotides are TGCAGCGTTGAAGGTAGCCCCGGGCAGCCCCAGCATTTT. Its protein product is CSVEGSPGQPQHF. V and J are TRBV29-1 and TRBJ1-5; D gene ambiguous. CDR1 SQVTM and CDR2 ANQGSEA come from the germline V gene. Between the trimmed V and J ends, which lost 1 base and 7 bases, there was a span of 11 bases. The CDR3 runs to 13 residues. The whole variable domain, filled in from reference TRBV29-1 and TRBJ1-5, reads SAVISQKPSRDICQRGTSLTIQCQVDSQVTMMFWYRQQPGQSLTLIATANQGSEATYESGFVIDKFPISRPNLTFSTLTVSNMSPEDSSIYLCSVEGSPGQPQHFGDGTRLSIL.

This chain uses TRBV5-1 with TRBJ2-1; TRBD2 matches 16 bases. The CDR3 runs to 15 residues. The germline CDR1 and CDR2 sequences are SGHRS and YFSETQ. Trimming cost V 2 bases and J 15 bases; bases outside gene matches: 8. Written as DNA, the CDR3 is TGCGCCAGCAGCTTCCCGGGACTAGCGGGGGGGCAGGCGTTCTTC. It codes for CASSFPGLAGGQAFF.

V and J are TRBV5-4 and TRBJ2-1, with 12 bases lining up with TRBD2. J was trimmed by 5 bases and V by 2 bases; bases with no gene match: 2. Germline V gene lookup returns CDR1 SGHNT and CDR2 YYREEE (reference sequence). This CDR3 contains 15 residues. The CDR3 nucleotides are TGTGCCAGCAGCTTCTCTAGCGGGGGGGACAATGAGCAGTTCTTC. This translates into CASSFSSGGDNEQFF.

This clone has only one observation. This chain uses TRBV9 with TRBJ1-2, with D tentatively TRBD1 (5 bases). This CDR3 is 16 amino acids long. V shed 4 bases and J shed 4 bases, with 20 bases lying between them. CDR1 SGDLS and CDR2 YYNGEE come from the germline V gene. The CDR3 spells CASSTLGRQGFYGYTF. The CDR3 DNA follows: TGTGCCAGCAGCACTCTGGGGAGGCAGGGCTTCTATGGCTACACCTTC.

The gene calls are TRBV7-9 and TRBJ1-2; possibly TRBD1 for D (5 bases). CDR1 is SEHNR, CDR2 FQNEAQ, per germline (reference sequence). V shed 5 bases and J shed 0 bases, with 19 bases lying between them. CDR3 size: 17 residues. CDR3 protein: CASSRGVWAGSNYGYTF. For the CDR3, the DNA is TGTGCCAGCAGCCGTGGGGTGTGGGCAGGGTCTAACTATGGCTACACCTTC.

This rearrangement joins TRBV7-2 to TRBJ1-1; D unclear. Germline values: CDR1 SGHTA, CDR2 FQGNSA. V was shortened by 5 bases and J by 4 bases, with 11 bases between the two germline ends. The CDR3 is 13 amino acids. The CDR3 loop reads CASSRERVTEAFF. For the CDR3, the DNA is TGTGCCAGCAGCCGGGAGCGGGTCACTGAAGCTTTCTTT.

V and J are TRBV11-2 and TRBJ2-1; 12 positions agree with TRBD2. Unmatched junction bases numbered 4, after V lost 0 bases and J lost 10 bases. This CDR3 contains 15 residues. Germline lookup yields CDR1 SGHAT and CDR2 FQNNGV. CDR3 DNA sequence: TGTGCCAGCAGCTTAGAACTAGCGGGGGGTAGGGAGCAGTTCTTC. This translates into CASSLELAGGREQFF.

The chain is built from TRBV7-6 and TRBJ2-1; D may be TRBD1 (6 bases). V dropped 4 bases and J dropped 3 bases, with 13 bases sitting between them. Germline CDR1 SGHVS, CDR2 FNYEAQ. CDR3 length equals 15 residues. The CDR3 loop is CASSSGGQNYNEQFF. CDR3 DNA: TGTGCCAGCAGCTCTGGGGGACAAAACTACAATGAGCAGTTCTTC.